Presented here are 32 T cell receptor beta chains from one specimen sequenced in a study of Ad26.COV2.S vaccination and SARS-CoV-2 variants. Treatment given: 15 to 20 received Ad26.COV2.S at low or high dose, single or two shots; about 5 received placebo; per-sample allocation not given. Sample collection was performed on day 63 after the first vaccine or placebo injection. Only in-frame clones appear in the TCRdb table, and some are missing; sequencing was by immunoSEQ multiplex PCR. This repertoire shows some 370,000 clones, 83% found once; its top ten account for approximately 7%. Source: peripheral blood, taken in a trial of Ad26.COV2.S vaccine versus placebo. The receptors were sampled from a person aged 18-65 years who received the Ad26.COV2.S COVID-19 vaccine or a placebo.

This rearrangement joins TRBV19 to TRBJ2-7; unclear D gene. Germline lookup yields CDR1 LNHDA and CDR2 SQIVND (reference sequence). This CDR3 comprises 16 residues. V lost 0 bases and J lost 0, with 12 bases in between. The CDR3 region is CASSIDSQTSSYEQYF. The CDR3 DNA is TGTGCCAGTAGTATAGATTCCCAGACCAGCTCCTACGAGCAGTACTTC.

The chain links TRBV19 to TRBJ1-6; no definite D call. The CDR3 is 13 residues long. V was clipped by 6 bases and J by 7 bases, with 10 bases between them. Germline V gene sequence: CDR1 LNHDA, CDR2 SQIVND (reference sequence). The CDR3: CASSQTRNSPLHF. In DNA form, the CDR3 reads TGTGCCAGTAGCCAGACTAGGAATTCACCCCTCCACTTT.

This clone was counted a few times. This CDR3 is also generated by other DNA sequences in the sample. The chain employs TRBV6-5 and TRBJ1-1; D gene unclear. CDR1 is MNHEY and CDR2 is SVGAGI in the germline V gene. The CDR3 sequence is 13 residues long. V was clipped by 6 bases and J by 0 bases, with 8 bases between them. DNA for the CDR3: TGTGCCAGCAGACAGACTATGAACACTGAAGCTTTCTTT. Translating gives CASRQTMNTEAFF.

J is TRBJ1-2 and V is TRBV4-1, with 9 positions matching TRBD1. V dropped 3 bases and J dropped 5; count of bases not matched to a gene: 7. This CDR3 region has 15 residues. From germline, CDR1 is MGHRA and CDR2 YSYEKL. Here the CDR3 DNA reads TGCGCCAGCAGCCACGACAGGGGGGAATTTTATGGCTACACCTTC. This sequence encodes CASSHDRGEFYGYTF.

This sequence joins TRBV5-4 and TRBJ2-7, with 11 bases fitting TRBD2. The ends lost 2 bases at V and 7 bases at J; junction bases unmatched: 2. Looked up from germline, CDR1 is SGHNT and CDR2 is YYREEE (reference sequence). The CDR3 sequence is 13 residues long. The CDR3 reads CASSLIAGGEQYF. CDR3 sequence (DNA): TGTGCCAGCAGCTTAATAGCGGGAGGGGAGCAGTACTTC.

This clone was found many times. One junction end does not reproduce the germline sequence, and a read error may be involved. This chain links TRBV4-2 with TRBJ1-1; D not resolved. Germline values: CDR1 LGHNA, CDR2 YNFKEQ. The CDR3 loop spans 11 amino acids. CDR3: CASTSHTEAFF. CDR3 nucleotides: TGCGCCAGCACCTCTCACACTGAAGCTTTCTTT.

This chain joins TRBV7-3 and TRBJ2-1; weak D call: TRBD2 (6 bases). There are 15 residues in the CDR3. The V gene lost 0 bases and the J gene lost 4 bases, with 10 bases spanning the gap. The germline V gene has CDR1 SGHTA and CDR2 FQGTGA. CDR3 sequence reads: CASSLTAGKYNEQFF. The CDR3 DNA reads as TGTGCCAGCAGCTTAACGGCGGGAAAATACAATGAGCAGTTCTTC.

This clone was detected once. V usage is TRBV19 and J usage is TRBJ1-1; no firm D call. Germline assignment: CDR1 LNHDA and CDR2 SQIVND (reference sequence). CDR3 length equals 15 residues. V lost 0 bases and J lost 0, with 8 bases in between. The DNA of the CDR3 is TGTGCCAGTAGTATAGATCGCAGCTTGAACACTGAAGCTTTCTTT. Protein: CASSIDRSLNTEAFF.

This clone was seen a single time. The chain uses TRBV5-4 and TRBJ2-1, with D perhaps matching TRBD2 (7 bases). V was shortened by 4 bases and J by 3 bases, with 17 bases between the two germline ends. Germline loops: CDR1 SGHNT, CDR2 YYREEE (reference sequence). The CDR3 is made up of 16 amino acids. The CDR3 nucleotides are TGTGCCAGCAGCCCGAGGGGGGGCCTCTTCTACAATGAGCAGTTCTTC. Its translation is CASSPRGGLFYNEQFF.

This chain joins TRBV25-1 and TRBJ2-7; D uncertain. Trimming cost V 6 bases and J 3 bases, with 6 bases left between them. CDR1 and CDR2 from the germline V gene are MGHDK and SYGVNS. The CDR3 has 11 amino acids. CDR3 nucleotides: TGTGCCAGCAGGGCTTACTACGAGCAGTACTTC. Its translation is CASRAYYEQYF.

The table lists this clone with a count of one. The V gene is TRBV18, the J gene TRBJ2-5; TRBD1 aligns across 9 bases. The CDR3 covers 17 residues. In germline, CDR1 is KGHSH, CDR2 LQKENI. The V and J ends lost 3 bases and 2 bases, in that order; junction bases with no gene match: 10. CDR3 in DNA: TGTGCCAGCTCACCGGGGACAGGGAGGAGGGAACAAGAGACCCAGTACTTC. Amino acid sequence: CASSPGTGRREQETQYF.

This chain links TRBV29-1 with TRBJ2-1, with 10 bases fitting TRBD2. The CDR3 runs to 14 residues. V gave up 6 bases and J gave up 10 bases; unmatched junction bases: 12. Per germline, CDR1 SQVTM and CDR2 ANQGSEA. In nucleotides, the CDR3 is TGCAGCGTCATAGCGGGGGGCGTCCCATTCGAGCAGTTCTTC. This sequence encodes CSVIAGGVPFEQFF.

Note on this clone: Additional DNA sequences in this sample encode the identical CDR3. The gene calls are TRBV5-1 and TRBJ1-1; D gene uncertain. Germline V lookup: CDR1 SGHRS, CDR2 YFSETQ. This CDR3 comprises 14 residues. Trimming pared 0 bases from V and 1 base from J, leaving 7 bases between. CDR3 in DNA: TGCGCCAGCAGCTTGGACAGACGGAACACTGAAGCTTTCTTT. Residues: CASSLDRRNTEAFF.

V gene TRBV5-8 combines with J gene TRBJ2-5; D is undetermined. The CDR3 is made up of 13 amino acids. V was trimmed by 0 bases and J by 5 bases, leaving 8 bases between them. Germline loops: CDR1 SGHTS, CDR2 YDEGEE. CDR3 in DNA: TGTGCCAGCAGCTTGGCCGGGCGGGAGACCCAGTACTTC. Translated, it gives CASSLAGRETQYF.

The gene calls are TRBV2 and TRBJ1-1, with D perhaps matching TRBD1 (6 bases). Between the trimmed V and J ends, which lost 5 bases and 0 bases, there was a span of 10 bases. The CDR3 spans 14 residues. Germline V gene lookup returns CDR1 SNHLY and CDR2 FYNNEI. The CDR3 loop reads CASSWDTMNTEAFF. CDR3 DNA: TGTGCCAGCAGTTGGGACACCATGAACACTGAAGCTTTCTTT.

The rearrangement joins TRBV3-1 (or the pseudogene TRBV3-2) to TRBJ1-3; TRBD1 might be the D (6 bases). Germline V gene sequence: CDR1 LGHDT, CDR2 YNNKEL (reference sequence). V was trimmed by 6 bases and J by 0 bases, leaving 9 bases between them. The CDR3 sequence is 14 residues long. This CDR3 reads CASRPQGSGNTIYF. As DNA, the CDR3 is TGTGCCAGCAGGCCACAGGGCTCTGGAAACACCATATATTTT.

CDR3 sequence: CASSQDLAGYTEAFF. CDR3 DNA sequence: TGCGCCAGCAGCCAAGATCTGGCCGGGTATACTGAAGCTTTCTTT. This chain connects TRBV4-3 to TRBJ1-1; no clear D gene. Per the germline V gene, CDR1 is LGHNA and CDR2 is YSLEER. Trimming stripped 0 bases from V and 5 bases from J, with 13 bases between. CDR3 length equals 15 residues.

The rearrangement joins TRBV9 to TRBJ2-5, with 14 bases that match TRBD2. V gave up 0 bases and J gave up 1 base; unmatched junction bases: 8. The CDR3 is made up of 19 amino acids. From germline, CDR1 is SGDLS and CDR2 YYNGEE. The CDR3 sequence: CASSVVGTSGGVIQETQYF. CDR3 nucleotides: TGTGCCAGCAGCGTAGTGGGGACTAGCGGGGGCGTAATCCAAGAGACCCAGTACTTC.

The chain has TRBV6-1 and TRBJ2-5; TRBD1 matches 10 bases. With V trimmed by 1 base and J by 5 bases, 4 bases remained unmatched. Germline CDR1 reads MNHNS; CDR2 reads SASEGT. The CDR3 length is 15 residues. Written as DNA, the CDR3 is TGTGCCAGCAGTGAAGGACAGGGGGCGGAGGAGACCCAGTACTTC. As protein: CASSEGQGAEETQYF.

The chain's CDR3 is CASTDRGLFNQPQHF. The DNA for the CDR3 is TGTGCCAGTACCGACAGGGGGCTTTTCAATCAGCCCCAGCATTTT. V and J are TRBV19 and TRBJ1-5, with TRBD1 matching over 10 bases. Germline lookup yields CDR1 LNHDA and CDR2 SQIVND (reference sequence). V dropped 7 bases and J dropped 3; count of bases not matched to a gene: 6. There are 15 residues in the CDR3.

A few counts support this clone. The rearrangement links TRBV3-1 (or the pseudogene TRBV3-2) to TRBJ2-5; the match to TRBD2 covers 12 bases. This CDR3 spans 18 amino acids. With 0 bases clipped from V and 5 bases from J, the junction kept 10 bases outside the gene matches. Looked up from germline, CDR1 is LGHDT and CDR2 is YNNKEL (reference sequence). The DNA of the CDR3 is TGTGCCAGCAGCCAAGATAGGCTAGCGGGAGGGGTCGGGGAGACCCAGTACTTC. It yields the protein CASSQDRLAGGVGETQYF.

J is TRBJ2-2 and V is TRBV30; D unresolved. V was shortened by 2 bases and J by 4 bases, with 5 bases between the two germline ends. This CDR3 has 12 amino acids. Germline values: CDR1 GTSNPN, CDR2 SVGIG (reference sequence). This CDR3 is CAWSPTTGELFF. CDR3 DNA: TGTGCCTGGAGTCCTACCACCGGGGAGCTGTTTTTT. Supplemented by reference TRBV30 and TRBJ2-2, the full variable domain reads SQTIHQWPATLVQPVGSPLSLECTVEGTSNPNLYWYRQAAGRGLQLLFYSVGIGQISSEVPQNLSASRPQDRQFILSSKKLLLSDSGFYLCAWSPTTGELFFGEGSRLTVL.

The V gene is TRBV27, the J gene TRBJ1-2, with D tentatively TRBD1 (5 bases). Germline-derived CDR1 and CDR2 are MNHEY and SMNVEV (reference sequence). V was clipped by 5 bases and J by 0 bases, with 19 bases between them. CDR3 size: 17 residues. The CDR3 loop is CASSPRGATGTNYGYTF. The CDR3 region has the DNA TGTGCCAGCAGTCCTAGAGGGGCGACTGGAACTAACTATGGCTACACCTTC.

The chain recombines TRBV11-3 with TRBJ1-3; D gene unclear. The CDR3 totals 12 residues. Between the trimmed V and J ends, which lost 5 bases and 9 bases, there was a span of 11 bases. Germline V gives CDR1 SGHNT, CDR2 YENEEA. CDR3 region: CASSPTWGTIYF. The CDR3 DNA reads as TGTGCCAGCAGCCCAACTTGGGGCACCATATATTTT.

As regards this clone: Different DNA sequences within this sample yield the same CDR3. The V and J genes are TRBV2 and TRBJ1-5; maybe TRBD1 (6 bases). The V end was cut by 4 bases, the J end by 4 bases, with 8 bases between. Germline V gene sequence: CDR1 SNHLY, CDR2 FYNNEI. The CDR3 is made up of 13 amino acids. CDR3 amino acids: CASSADRNQPQHF. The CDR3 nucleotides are TGTGCCAGCAGTGCGGACAGAAATCAGCCCCAGCATTTT.

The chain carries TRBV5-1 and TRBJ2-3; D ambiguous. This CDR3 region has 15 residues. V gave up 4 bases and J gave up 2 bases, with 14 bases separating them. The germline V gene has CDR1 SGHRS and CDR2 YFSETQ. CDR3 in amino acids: CASSPDGRTTDTQYF. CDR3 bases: TGCGCCAGCAGCCCGGATGGGCGGACCACAGATACGCAGTATTTT. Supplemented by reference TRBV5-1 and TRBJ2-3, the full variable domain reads KAGVTQTPRYLIKTRGQQVTLSCSPISGHRSVSWYQQTPGQGLQFLFEYFSETQRNKGNFPGRFSGRQFSNSRSEMNVSTLELGDSALYLCASSPDGRTTDTQYFGPGTRLTVL.

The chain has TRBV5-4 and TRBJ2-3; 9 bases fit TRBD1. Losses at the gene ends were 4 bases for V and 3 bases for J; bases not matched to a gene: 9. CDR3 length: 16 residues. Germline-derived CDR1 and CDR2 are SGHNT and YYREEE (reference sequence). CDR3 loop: CASSPLRDRETDTQYF. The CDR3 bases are TGTGCCAGCAGCCCCCTCCGGGACAGGGAAACAGATACGCAGTATTTT.

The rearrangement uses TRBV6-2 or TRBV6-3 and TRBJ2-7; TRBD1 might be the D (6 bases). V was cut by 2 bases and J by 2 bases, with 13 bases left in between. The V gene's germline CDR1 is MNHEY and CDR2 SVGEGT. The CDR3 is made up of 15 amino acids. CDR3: CASSYGGTPPYEQYF. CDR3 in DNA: TGTGCCAGCAGTTACGGGGGCACCCCGCCCTACGAGCAGTACTTC.

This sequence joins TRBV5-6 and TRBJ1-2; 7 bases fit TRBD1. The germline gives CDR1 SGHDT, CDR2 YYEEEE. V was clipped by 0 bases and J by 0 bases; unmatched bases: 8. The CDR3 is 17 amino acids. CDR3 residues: CASSLEGRGRSNYGYTF. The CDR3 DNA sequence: TGTGCCAGCAGCTTGGAGGGCAGGGGGAGGTCTAACTATGGCTACACCTTC.

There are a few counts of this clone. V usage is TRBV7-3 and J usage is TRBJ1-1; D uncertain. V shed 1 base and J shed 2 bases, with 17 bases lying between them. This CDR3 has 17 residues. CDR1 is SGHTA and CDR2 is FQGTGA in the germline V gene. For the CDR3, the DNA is TGTGCCAGCAGCTTAAGGGCTCATCCAGGAGCAAACACTGAAGCTTTCTTT. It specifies CASSLRAHPGANTEAFF. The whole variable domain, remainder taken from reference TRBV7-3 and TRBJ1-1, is GAGVSQTPSNKVTEKGKYVELRCDPISGHTALYWYRQSLGQGPEFLIYFQGTGAADDSGLPNDRFFAVRPEGSVSTLKIQRTERGDSAVYLCASSLRAHPGANTEAFFGQGTRLTVV.

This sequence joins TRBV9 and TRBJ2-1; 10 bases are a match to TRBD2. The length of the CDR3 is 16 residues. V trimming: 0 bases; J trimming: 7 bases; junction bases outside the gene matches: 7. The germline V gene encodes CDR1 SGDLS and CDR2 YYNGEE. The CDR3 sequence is CASSVEIAGGGNEQFF. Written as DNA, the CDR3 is TGTGCCAGCAGCGTAGAAATAGCGGGGGGCGGGAATGAGCAGTTCTTC.

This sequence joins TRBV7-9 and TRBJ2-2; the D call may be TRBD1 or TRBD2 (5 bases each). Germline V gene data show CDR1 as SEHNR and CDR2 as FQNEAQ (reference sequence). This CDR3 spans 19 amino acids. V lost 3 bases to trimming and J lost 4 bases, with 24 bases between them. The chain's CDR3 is CASSFRNTGARRGTGELFF. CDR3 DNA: TGTGCCAGCAGCTTTAGGAATACCGGGGCGCGGCGTGGCACCGGGGAGCTGTTTTTT. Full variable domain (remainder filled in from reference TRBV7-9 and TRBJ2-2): DTGVSQNPRHKITKRGQNVTFRCDPISEHNRLYWYRQTLGQGPEFLTYFQNEAQLEKSRLLSDRFSAERPKGSFSTLEIQRTEQGDSAMYLCASSFRNTGARRGTGELFFGEGSRLTVL.